The T cell receptor beta chain under discussion was sequenced for a study of identical twins. V dropped 3 bases and J dropped 1 base, with 14 bases sitting between them. The CDR3 has 16 amino acids. Germline V gives CDR1 LGHNA, CDR2 YNFKEQ. A single record per CDR3 protein comes from TCRdb applying MiXCR to the 5' RACE reads. The data contain 420,000 or so distinct CDR3 sequences, 18% of them singletons. The TCR was taken from a man over 45 in good health. The source material was naive T cells sorted from blood. The V and J genes are TRBV4-2 and TRBJ2-3; D is perhaps TRBD1 or TRBD2 (5 bases each). CDR3 in DNA: TGTGCCAGCAGCCAGGGCCCCGGGGCAGGCACAGATACGCAGTATTTT. Its translation: CASSQGPGAGTDTQYF.